Below are 24 T cell receptor beta chains sequenced from a single sample in a study of T cell changes during pregnancy in multiple sclerosis (dated by TCRdb to the late 2010s). Library method: the immunoSEQ multiplex PCR assay. TCRdb provides this immuneACCESS table in a form limited to in-frame rearrangements. Some clones are lacking; in checked studies, under half of them reflect an unresolved V gene, and why the rest are absent is not known. This sample gives tens of thousands of clones in total; roughly 90% of them show up just once. The ten most abundant clones make up 3.5% to 4.5% of the sample. The sequencing used peripheral blood, collected after pregnancy. The receptors here all came from a female donor in good health, enrolled as a control in a pregnancy study.

The rearrangement joins TRBV4-2 to TRBJ2-2, with no clear D. The germline V gene has CDR1 LGHNA and CDR2 YNFKEQ. This CDR3 region has 12 residues. Trimming shortened V by 1 base and J by 7 bases, and 4 bases separated the two germline ends. CDR3 sequence reads: CASSQGSGELFF. In DNA form, the CDR3 reads TGTGCCAGCAGCCAAGGCAGCGGGGAGCTGTTTTTT.

V gene TRBV19 combines with J gene TRBJ2-3; D remains unclear. Looked up from germline, CDR1 is LNHDA and CDR2 is SQIVND (reference sequence). The CDR3 loop spans 13 amino acids. V dropped 4 bases and J dropped 2 bases, with 7 bases sitting between them. CDR3 DNA: TGTGCCAGTAGTACCACCTACACAGATACGCAGTATTTT. Protein: CASSTTYTDTQYF.

The rearrangement joins TRBV27 to TRBJ1-1, with D possibly TRBD1 on 6 matching bases. Germline V lookup: CDR1 MNHEY, CDR2 SMNVEV (reference sequence). V lost 3 bases, J lost 4 bases, and 15 bases lay in between. The CDR3 totals 15 residues. The CDR3 loop is CASSFQGPGTTEAFF. The CDR3 nucleotides read TGTGCCAGCAGTTTTCAGGGGCCTGGGACCACTGAAGCTTTCTTT.

The rearrangement uses TRBV5-1 and TRBJ1-1; a possible D gene is TRBD1 (6 bases). Trimming shortened V by 2 bases and J by 0 bases, and 11 bases separated the two germline ends. CDR3 length: 15 residues. Germline V gene data show CDR1 as SGHRS and CDR2 as YFSETQ. The CDR3 loop reads CASSLGTLMNTEAFF. The CDR3 DNA reads as TGCGCCAGCAGCTTAGGGACACTTATGAACACTGAAGCTTTCTTT.

The chain is built from TRBV29-1 and TRBJ2-3, with 8 positions matching TRBD2. Per germline, CDR1 SQVTM and CDR2 ANQGSEA. V shed 4 bases, J shed 0 bases, and the junction held 6 bases outside the gene matches. The CDR3 contains 15 residues. The CDR3 loop reads CSVVGRGDSTDTQYF. The CDR3 DNA reads as TGCAGCGTTGTCGGGCGGGGGGATAGCACAGATACGCAGTATTTT.

The CDR3 region is CAPPRGRNQPQHF. CDR3 in DNA: TGTGCCCCGCCCAGGGGGCGCAATCAGCCCCAGCATTTT. V gene TRBV10-3 combines with J gene TRBJ1-5; 8 bases align to TRBD1. CDR3 length: 13 residues. Germline V lookup: CDR1 ENHRY, CDR2 SYGVKD. The junction had 5 bases not matched to a gene; V was cut back by 11 bases and J by 2 bases.

V is TRBV5-4 and J is TRBJ2-3; D ambiguous. This CDR3 is built from 16 residues. From germline, CDR1 is SGHNT and CDR2 YYREEE (reference sequence). Between the trimmed V and J ends, which lost 0 bases and 6 bases, there was a span of 17 bases. CDR3: CASSLAKRGTRDTQYF. The CDR3 DNA reads TGTGCCAGCAGCTTGGCCAAACGAGGCACCCGGGATACGCAGTATTTT. The whole variable domain, remainder taken from reference TRBV5-4 and TRBJ2-3, is ETGVTQSPTHLIKTRGQQVTLRCSSQSGHNTVSWYQQALGQGPQFIFQYYREEENGRGNFPPRFSGLQFPNYSSELNVNALELDDSALYLCASSLAKRGTRDTQYFGPGTRLTVL.

The J gene is TRBJ2-1, the V gene TRBV15; D is perhaps TRBD2 (6 bases). The ends were cut back, 4 bases at V and 0 bases at J, with 13 bases in the middle. CDR1 and CDR2 (germline): LNHNV, YYDKDF (reference sequence). The CDR3 contains 16 residues. Written as DNA, the CDR3 is TGTGCCACCAGCACACAGCGGGTAATCTCCTACAATGAGCAGTTCTTC. It codes for CATSTQRVISYNEQFF.

The V and J genes are TRBV6-4 and TRBJ2-1; TRBD2 matches at 8 bases. The CDR3 contains 15 residues. V gave up 2 bases and J gave up 4 bases; unmatched junction bases: 4. The germline CDR1 and CDR2 sequences are MRHNA and SNTAGT. CDR3 sequence: CASSDSGGGYNEQFF. The CDR3 nucleotides read TGTGCCAGCAGTGACAGCGGGGGCGGGTACAATGAGCAGTTCTTC.

The chain carries TRBV10-3 and TRBJ2-1; 10 positions agree with TRBD2. CDR3 size: 14 residues. The junction had 2 bases not matched to a gene; V was cut back by 2 bases and J by 7 bases. CDR1 ENHRY and CDR2 SYGVKD come from the germline V gene. Here the CDR3 DNA reads TGTGCCATCAGTGAGGGACTAGCGGAGAATGAGCAGTTCTTC. Residues: CAISEGLAENEQFF.

The chain links TRBV7-9 to TRBJ1-2, with no clear D. V shed 5 bases and J shed 6 bases, with 7 bases lying between them. The CDR3 loop spans 11 amino acids. In germline, CDR1 is SEHNR, CDR2 FQNEAQ (reference sequence). The CDR3 region is CASSPQDGYTF. DNA of the CDR3: TGTGCCAGCAGCCCCCAGGATGGCTACACCTTC.

The chain couples TRBV7-6 to TRBJ2-2, with a tentative D call TRBD1 (6 bases). CDR1 is SGHVS and CDR2 is FNYEAQ in the germline V gene. Trimming stripped 7 bases from V and 3 bases from J, with 33 bases between. The CDR3 spans 21 residues. Here the CDR3 reads CASTYIPVGQSSQVDTGELFF. DNA of the CDR3: TGTGCCAGCACCTACATTCCGGTTGGACAGAGCTCGCAAGTTGACACCGGGGAGCTGTTTTTT.

The chain uses TRBV27 and TRBJ1-4; no reliable D call. Germline V gives CDR1 MNHEY, CDR2 SMNVEV (reference sequence). There are 15 residues in the CDR3. Deletions cut 6 bases from V and 0 bases from J, with 11 bases between. The CDR3 DNA reads TGTGCCAGCAGGGGAGAATTCGCAACTAATGAAAAACTGTTTTTT. As protein: CASRGEFATNEKLFF.

This clone appeared a single time. J is TRBJ1-2 and V is TRBV6-1; no definite D call. V was trimmed by 6 bases and J by 2 bases, leaving 10 bases between them. Germline values: CDR1 MNHNS, CDR2 SASEGT. The CDR3 consists of 13 residues. CDR3 in amino acids: CASSPRGNYGYTF. The CDR3 DNA follows: TGTGCCAGCAGCCCAAGAGGGAACTATGGCTACACCTTC.

The CDR3 region is CSAPLRYEQYF. The CDR3 coding sequence is TGCAGTGCTCCGCTACGCTACGAGCAGTACTTC. The chain has TRBV20-1 and TRBJ2-7; D is undetermined. CDR3 length: 11 amino acids. V was shortened by 5 bases and J by 3 bases, with 8 bases between the two germline ends. CDR1 and CDR2 from the germline V gene are DFQATT and SNEGSKA (reference sequence).

The chain links TRBV5-1 to TRBJ2-1; D may be TRBD2 (7 bases). V was clipped by 2 bases and J by 7 bases, with 13 bases between them. The V gene's germline CDR1 is SGHRS and CDR2 YFSETQ. The CDR3 is made up of 14 amino acids. CDR3 nucleotide sequence: TGCGCCAGCAGCTTAAGGGGGGGCAGTAATGAGCAGTTCTTC. Protein: CASSLRGGSNEQFF.

The DNA for the CDR3 is TGCGCCAGCAGCCAGTTTAGGGACACTGTTCAAGAGACCCAGTACTTC. Protein: CASSQFRDTVQETQYF. V usage is TRBV4-1 and J usage is TRBJ2-5, with a possible D match to TRBD1 (6 bases). The length of the CDR3 is 16 residues. In germline, CDR1 is MGHRA, CDR2 YSYEKL. Deletions cut 3 bases from V and 2 bases from J, with 16 bases between.

The J gene is TRBJ2-2, the V gene TRBV7-9, with D possibly being TRBD1 (6 bases). Per the germline V gene, CDR1 is SEHNR and CDR2 is FQNEAQ (reference sequence). The germline V and J ends were trimmed by 7 bases and 6 bases, with 12 bases remaining between them. CDR3 size: 13 residues. The CDR3 here is CASTLTGSGELFF. Written as DNA, the CDR3 is TGTGCCAGCACCCTAACAGGGTCCGGGGAGCTGTTTTTT.

This chain connects TRBV6-1 to TRBJ1-3; a weak D match, TRBD1 (5 bases). V dropped 0 bases and J dropped 0 bases, with 15 bases sitting between them. The CDR3 extends over 18 amino acids. CDR1 MNHNS and CDR2 SASEGT come from the germline V gene. The CDR3: CASSEAQLRQSSGNTIYF. The CDR3 bases are TGTGCCAGCAGTGAAGCCCAACTTCGACAGAGCTCTGGAAACACCATATATTTT.

In the case of this clone: An end of the junction does not agree with germline; a read error may underlie this. The V gene is TRBV7-7, the J gene TRBJ2-7; TRBD1 aligns across 8 bases. CDR1 and CDR2 (germline): SSHAT, FNYEAQ (reference sequence). This CDR3 is built from 15 residues. In DNA, the CDR3 is TGTGCTAGCAGCCCTGGACAGGGAGTCACCTACGAGCAGTACTTC. It codes for CASSPGQGVTYEQYF.

This chain connects TRBV4-1 to TRBJ1-3; the D gene is possibly TRBD1 (5 bases). The germline V and J ends were trimmed by 4 bases and 0 bases, with 16 bases remaining between them. This CDR3 comprises 17 residues. Germline-derived CDR1 and CDR2 are MGHRA and YSYEKL. This CDR3 reads CASSLGGGSSSGNTIYF. The CDR3 coding sequence is TGCGCCAGCAGCCTGGGGGGAGGGTCGAGCTCTGGAAACACCATATATTTT.

The gene calls are TRBV5-4 and TRBJ1-6, with D possibly TRBD1 on 6 matching bases. Germline assignment: CDR1 SGHNT and CDR2 YYREEE (reference sequence). V shed 4 bases and J shed 10 bases, with 15 bases lying between them. The CDR3 loop spans 14 amino acids. This chain's CDR3 is CASSQSTGISPLHF. The DNA of the CDR3 is TGTGCCAGCAGCCAATCTACAGGGATATCACCCCTCCACTTT.

This clone has only one observation. The chain uses TRBV10-2 and TRBJ2-7; D may be TRBD1 (6 bases). Trimming stripped 2 bases from V and 5 bases from J, with 10 bases between. The germline CDR1 and CDR2 sequences are WSHSY and SAAADI. The CDR3 has 13 residues. In DNA, the CDR3 is TGCGCCAGCAGTGAGGAACAGGGCCACGAGCAGTACTTC. Protein product: CASSEEQGHEQYF.

The rearrangement joins TRBV15 to TRBJ2-1; 8 bases match TRBD2. J was trimmed by 8 bases and V by 0 bases; bases with no gene match: 9. Per the germline V gene, CDR1 is LNHNV and CDR2 is YYDKDF (reference sequence). The CDR3 runs 16 residues. The DNA for the CDR3 is TGTGCCACCAGCAGAGATCAAACTAGCGGCGTGTATGAGCAGTTCTTC. Amino acids: CATSRDQTSGVYEQFF.